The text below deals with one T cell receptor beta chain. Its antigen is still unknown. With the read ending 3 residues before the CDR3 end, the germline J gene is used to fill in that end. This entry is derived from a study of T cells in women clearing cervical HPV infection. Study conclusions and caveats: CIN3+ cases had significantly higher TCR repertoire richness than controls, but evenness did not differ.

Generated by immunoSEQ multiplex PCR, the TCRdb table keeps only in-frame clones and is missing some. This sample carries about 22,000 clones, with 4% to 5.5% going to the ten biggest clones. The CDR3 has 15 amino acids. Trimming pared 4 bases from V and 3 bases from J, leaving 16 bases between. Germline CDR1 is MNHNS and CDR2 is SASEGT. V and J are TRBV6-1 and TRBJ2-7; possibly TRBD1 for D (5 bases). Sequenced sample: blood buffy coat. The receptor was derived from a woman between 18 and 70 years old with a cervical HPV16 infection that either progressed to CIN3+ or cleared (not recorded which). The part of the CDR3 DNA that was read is TGTGCCAGCAGTGGACAGTGGGTTGAAGGCTACGAG. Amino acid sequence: CASSGQWVEGYE. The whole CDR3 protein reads CASSGQWVEGYEQYF.